Listed here are 15 T cell receptor beta chains from one sample, sequenced in a study of blood T cell repertoires in COVID-19. TCRdb's copy holds only in-frame clones and misses some; the assay was immunoSEQ multiplex PCR. The sample includes 90,000 to 120,000 clones, approximately 90% of them seen just once. The sample taken for sequencing was peripheral blood. These receptors originate from a man aged 50 to 59 with active or convalescent COVID-19.

The V call is TRBV30, the J call TRBJ1-2; weak D call: TRBD1 (5 bases). CDR1 GTSNPN and CDR2 SVGIG come from the germline V gene (reference sequence). The CDR3 is 13 amino acids. The V gene lost 0 bases and the J gene lost 8 bases, with 13 bases spanning the gap. CDR3 in DNA: TGTGCCTGGAGTGTTGTTCACGGGGGAGGCTACACCTTC. As protein: CAWSVVHGGGYTF. Combining the CDR3 with reference TRBV30 and TRBJ1-2 gives the whole variable domain SQTIHQWPATLVQPVGSPLSLECTVEGTSNPNLYWYRQAAGRGLQLLFYSVGIGQISSEVPQNLSASRPQDRQFILSSKKLLLSDSGFYLCAWSVVHGGGYTFGSGTRLTVV.

The V call is TRBV19, the J call TRBJ1-6; unclear D gene. The CDR3 totals 13 residues. Germline CDR1 LNHDA, CDR2 SQIVND (reference sequence). Trimming pared 10 bases from V and 6 bases from J, leaving 13 bases between. This CDR3 is CATEGESNSPLHF. The CDR3 nucleotides are TGTGCCACAGAGGGAGAGAGTAATTCACCCCTCCACTTT.

This chain links TRBV15 with TRBJ1-4; TRBD1 might be the D (6 bases). This CDR3 contains 16 residues. V lost 5 bases and J 0 bases, leaving 13 bases between the germline ends. Germline CDR1 is LNHNV and CDR2 is YYDKDF (reference sequence). The CDR3 DNA sequence: TGTGCCACCAGCCCCGACAGGCTTACAACTAATGAAAAACTGTTTTTT. Protein: CATSPDRLTTNEKLFF.

V usage is TRBV7-9 and J usage is TRBJ2-1, with a possible D match to TRBD1 (5 bases). The CDR3 length is 12 residues. The ends were cut back, 1 base at V and 9 bases at J, with 7 bases in the middle. Germline V gene data show CDR1 as SEHNR and CDR2 as FQNEAQ (reference sequence). The DNA of the CDR3 is TGTGCCAGCAGCTTAGTAGGGGTTGAGCAGTTCTTC. It codes for CASSLVGVEQFF.

This clone appeared a single time. This chain links TRBV27 with TRBJ2-7; 7 nucleotides agree with TRBD1. The CDR3 totals 14 residues. Germline CDR1 and CDR2: MNHEY and SMNVEV (reference sequence). Losses at the gene ends were 8 bases for V and 1 base for J; bases not matched to a gene: 8. The CDR3 DNA is TGTGCCAGCGCTGAAGGGGGACAGTCCTACGAGCAGTACTTC. Amino acid sequence: CASAEGGQSYEQYF.

V is TRBV5-1 and J is TRBJ2-1, with 8 bases fitting TRBD2. CDR3 length: 14 amino acids. Germline assignment: CDR1 SGHRS and CDR2 YFSETQ. The junction had 3 bases not matched to a gene; V was cut back by 5 bases and J by 2 bases. CDR3 protein: CASSREGAYNEQFF. The CDR3 region has the DNA TGCGCCAGCAGTCGGGAGGGGGCCTACAATGAGCAGTTCTTC. The whole variable domain, filled in from reference TRBV5-1 and TRBJ2-1, reads KAGVTQTPRYLIKTRGQQVTLSCSPISGHRSVSWYQQTPGQGLQFLFEYFSETQRNKGNFPGRFSGRQFSNSRSEMNVSTLELGDSALYLCASSREGAYNEQFFGPGTRLTVL.

The rearrangement joins TRBV10-1 to TRBJ2-3; D remains ambiguous. The CDR3 contains 16 residues. CDR1 is WNHNN, CDR2 SYGVQD, per germline (reference sequence). V gave up 3 bases and J gave up 2 bases, with 15 bases separating them. CDR3 protein: CASSEFGFSTTDTQYF. The CDR3 nucleotides read TGCGCCAGCAGTGAATTCGGGTTCAGTACCACAGATACGCAGTATTTT.

V and J are TRBV7-6 and TRBJ2-7, with 12 bases aligning to TRBD2. This CDR3 has 17 amino acids. Germline V gives CDR1 SGHVS, CDR2 FNYEAQ. Losses at the gene ends were 1 base for V and 0 bases for J; bases not matched to a gene: 4. The CDR3 sequence: CASSLGGLAGLSYEQYF. In DNA form, the CDR3 reads TGTGCCAGCAGCTTAGGAGGACTAGCGGGGCTCTCCTACGAGCAGTACTTC.

The chain has TRBV9 and TRBJ2-5; 7 positions match TRBD1. Germline lookup yields CDR1 SGDLS and CDR2 YYNGEE. V trimming: 0 bases; J trimming: 2 bases; junction bases outside the gene matches: 4. This CDR3 is built from 15 residues. The CDR3, as DNA: TGTGCCAGCAGCGTAGGGGGACAGCGGCAAGAGACCCAGTACTTC. It is translated as CASSVGGQRQETQYF.

The V and J genes are TRBV7-9 and TRBJ2-7; 7 bases fit TRBD2. The germline V gene encodes CDR1 SEHNR and CDR2 FQNEAQ (reference sequence). Unmatched junction bases numbered 9, after V lost 3 bases and J lost 7 bases. CDR3 length: 14 residues. CDR3 residues: CASSFSGAMGEQYF. The CDR3 DNA sequence: TGTGCCAGCAGCTTCAGCGGGGCGATGGGTGAGCAGTACTTC.

The chain links TRBV5-1 to TRBJ2-3, with D tentatively TRBD2 (5 bases). The CDR3 covers 15 residues. V was clipped by 6 bases and J by 1 base, with 15 bases between them. Germline V CDR1 and CDR2: SGHRS, YFSETQ. The CDR3 protein is CASMGPGFGTDTQYF. CDR3 sequence (DNA): TGCGCCAGCATGGGTCCGGGATTTGGCACAGATACGCAGTATTTT.

This chain joins TRBV3-1 (or the pseudogene TRBV3-2) and TRBJ2-1, with 7 bases identical to TRBD1. The germline V gene has CDR1 LGHDT and CDR2 YNNKEL (reference sequence). Trimming cost V 2 bases and J 9 bases; bases outside gene matches: 10. This CDR3 has 15 amino acids. CDR3 residues: CASSQTTGVLGEQFF. For the CDR3, the DNA is TGTGCCAGCAGCCAAACTACAGGGGTCTTGGGTGAGCAGTTCTTC.

This clone was detected once. The chain links TRBV7-9 to TRBJ1-1; perhaps TRBD1 as D (5 bases). Germline V gene lookup returns CDR1 SEHNR and CDR2 FQNEAQ (reference sequence). The CDR3 has 16 amino acids. V lost 5 bases to trimming and J lost 0 bases, with 16 bases between them. CDR3 nucleotide sequence: TGTGCCAGCAGCCCCGGACATGTTGGATTGAACACTGAAGCTTTCTTT. Its translation: CASSPGHVGLNTEAFF.

This chain joins TRBV19 and TRBJ1-1; D possibly corresponds to TRBD1 (6 bases). The germline V gene has CDR1 LNHDA and CDR2 SQIVND (reference sequence). The germline V and J ends were trimmed by 7 bases and 0 bases, with 9 bases remaining between them. The CDR3 has 13 residues. The CDR3 reads CASNGGLNTEAFF. CDR3 in DNA: TGTGCCAGTAATGGGGGCTTGAACACTGAAGCTTTCTTT.

The chain recombines TRBV10-3 with TRBJ1-2; D might be TRBD1 (6 bases). V lost 2 bases, J lost 2 bases, and 12 bases lay in between. This CDR3 is 15 amino acids long. Germline V CDR1 and CDR2: ENHRY, SYGVKD. CDR3 DNA: TGTGCCATCAGTGAGCACAGGGACGTAAACTATGGCTACACCTTC. Translation gives CAISEHRDVNYGYTF.